A selection of T cell receptor beta chains follows, all from one sample in a study of blood T cell repertoires in COVID-19. Only in-frame clones appear in the TCRdb table, and some are missing; sequencing was by immunoSEQ multiplex PCR. The sample has roughly 70,000 clones, approximately 84% seen once; the top ten hold 3% to 3.5%. Sequenced input: peripheral blood. The source is a man aged 45-60 years with active COVID-19. The CDR3 runs from the conserved cysteine through the conserved F or W. A D gene is named only where the DNA matches it firmly. Clone size, where shown, is once, few, many, or a class for clones that have expanded.

J: TRBJ2-4
V: TRBV29-1
D: TRBD1
length: 12
size: once
CDR3: CSVRTGGDIQYF
DNA: TGCAGCGTCAGGACAGGGGGTGACATTCAGTACTTC

J: TRBJ2-3
V: TRBV6-1
D: NA
length: 16
size: once
CDR3: CASSEGQDGAPDTQYF
DNA: TGTGCCAGCAGTGAAGGACAGGATGGGGCACCAGATACGCAGTATTTT

J: TRBJ2-7
V: TRBV5-1
D: TRBD1
length: 15
size: few
CDR3: CASSLTTGASYEQYF
DNA: TGCGCCAGCAGCTTGACGACAGGGGCTTCCTACGAGCAGTACTTC

J: TRBJ1-2
V: TRBV25-1
D: TRBD1
length: 16
size: NA
CDR3: CASSADRAEVNYGYTF
DNA: TGTGCCAGCTCCGCCGACAGGGCGGAGGTAAACTATGGCTACACCTTC

J: TRBJ2-7
V: TRBV6-5
D: NA
length: 14
size: NA
CDR3: CATFIGGPPYEQYF
DNA: TGTGCCACCTTTATCGGGGGGCCACCCTACGAGCAGTACTTC

J: TRBJ2-1
V: TRBV11-3
D: NA
length: 15
size: NA
CDR3: CASSLDRSSYNEQFF
DNA: TGTGCCAGCAGCTTAGACCGGAGCTCCTACAATGAGCAGTTCTTC

J: TRBJ2-2
V: TRBV7-9
D: TRBD1
length: 18
size: once
CDR3: CASSSSPGQGMNTGELFF
DNA: TGTGCCAGCAGCTCCTCTCCGGGACAGGGGATGAACACCGGGGAGCTGTTTTTT

J: TRBJ2-2
V: TRBV5-1
D: NA
length: 15
size: NA
CDR3: CASLQNAGNTGELFF
DNA: TGCGCCAGCCTCCAGAACGCAGGCAACACCGGGGAGCTGTTTTTT

J: TRBJ1-2
V: TRBV10-3
D: NA
length: 12
size: NA
CDR3: CAISETGRGYTF
DNA: TGTGCCATCAGTGAAACGGGTCGAGGCTACACCTTC

J: TRBJ2-1
V: TRBV25-1
D: NA
length: 14
size: NA
CDR3: CASSGVTWNNEQFF
DNA: TGTGCCAGCAGTGGGGTGACATGGAACAATGAGCAGTTCTTC

J: TRBJ2-7
V: TRBV7-9
D: NA
length: 14
size: medium-sized
CDR3: CASSLLQTTYEQYF
DNA: TGTGCCAGCAGCTTATTGCAGACTACCTACGAGCAGTACTTC

J: TRBJ1-5
V: TRBV6-1
D: NA
length: 16
size: NA
CDR3: CASSGPGRGRTQPQHF
DNA: TGTGCCAGCAGTGGGCCCGGACGGGGGAGGACTCAGCCCCAGCATTTT

J: TRBJ2-3
V: TRBV4-1
D: TRBD2
length: 17
size: NA
CDR3: CASSQETSGRPGDTQYF
DNA: TGCGCCAGCAGCCAAGAGACTAGCGGGAGGCCCGGGGATACGCAGTATTTT

J: TRBJ2-7
V: TRBV7-2
D: TRBD1
length: 15
size: NA
CDR3: CASSRTGGSAYEQYF
DNA: TGTGCCAGCAGTCGCACAGGGGGTTCAGCCTACGAGCAGTACTTC

J: TRBJ2-5
V: TRBV9
D: NA
length: 13
size: NA
CDR3: CASSVDSSETQYF
DNA: TGTGCCAGCAGCGTAGATAGTTCCGAGACCCAGTACTTC

J: TRBJ1-4
V: TRBV18
D: TRBD1
length: 14
size: NA
CDR3: CASSQGTGYEKLFF
DNA: TGTGCCAGCTCACAAGGGACAGGATATGAAAAACTGTTTTTT

J: TRBJ2-3
V: TRBV6-5
D: NA
length: 11
size: NA
CDR3: CASSPGWAQYF
DNA: TGTGCCAGCAGTCCCGGGTGGGCGCAGTATTTT

J: TRBJ2-3
V: TRBV7-3
D: NA
length: 14
size: NA
CDR3: CASSLTQAPRTQYF
DNA: TGTGCCAGCAGCTTAACCCAGGCCCCCCGGACGCAGTATTTT

J: TRBJ1-1
V: TRBV11-2
D: NA
length: 14
size: NA
CDR3: CASSRQGMNTEAFF
DNA: TGTGCCAGCAGCCGCCAGGGAATGAACACTGAAGCTTTCTTT

J: TRBJ2-7
V: TRBV2
D: NA
length: 15
size: NA
CDR3: CASSESGGSIYEQYF
DNA: TGTGCCAGCAGTGAATCAGGTGGTTCAATCTACGAGCAGTACTTC

J: TRBJ1-2
V: TRBV28
D: TRBD1
length: 18
size: NA
CDR3: CASSLGYRGRRRIYGYTF
DNA: TGTGCCAGCAGTTTAGGGTACAGGGGGCGCCGAAGGATCTATGGCTACACCTTC

J: TRBJ1-2
V: TRBV24-1
D: NA
length: 12
size: once
CDR3: CATSDWQTGYTF
DNA: TGTGCCACCAGTGATTGGCAAACTGGCTACACCTTC

J: TRBJ2-1
V: TRBV5-6
D: NA
length: 17
size: NA
CDR3: CASSSLGSERSYNEQFF
DNA: TGTGCCAGCAGCTCTCTGGGGAGCGAACGCTCCTACAATGAGCAGTTCTTC

J: TRBJ2-5
V: TRBV5-1
D: NA
length: 15
size: NA
CDR3: CASSHAGLYQETQYF
DNA: TGCGCCAGCAGTCACGCCGGACTGTACCAAGAGACCCAGTACTTC

J: TRBJ2-7
V: TRBV5-4
D: NA
length: 15
size: NA
CDR3: CASSPQAGLSYEQYF
DNA: TGTGCCAGCAGCCCTCAAGCGGGTCTCTCCTACGAGCAGTACTTC

J: TRBJ2-2
V: TRBV2
D: TRBD1
length: 15
size: NA
CDR3: CASSPGQGVTGELFF
DNA: TGTGCCAGCAGTCCGGGACAGGGGGTCACCGGGGAGCTGTTTTTT

J: TRBJ1-6
V: TRBV4-1
D: NA
length: 16
size: NA
CDR3: CASSQPQGSYNSPLHF
DNA: TGCGCCAGCAGCCAACCACAGGGTTCCTATAATTCACCCCTCCACTTT